These T cell receptor beta chains were read from a single sample in a study of CD8 T cells in ankylosing spondylitis. A single record per CDR3 protein comes from TCRdb applying MiXCR to the 5' RACE reads. The sample lists 800,000 to 900,000 distinct CDR3 sequences; around 11% were seen once. Sequenced sample: blood, either unsorted or a sorted T cell fraction (not recorded which). The source is a male donor with ankylosing spondylitis. Both conserved end residues are part of each CDR3. Fields, in order: J gene, V gene, D gene, clone size, CDR3 protein, CDR3 DNA. The D gene is left open where the match is weak. The size of a clone is reported for some rows only, either as once, few or many, or as a class for expanded clones.

J gene: TRBJ2-7; V gene: TRBV18; D gene: TRBD2; clone size: .; CDR3 protein: CASRGGLAGAEQYF; CDR3 DNA: TGTGCCAGCCGGGGAGGGCTAGCGGGAGCGGAGCAGTACTTC
J gene: TRBJ2-2; V gene: TRBV7-7; D gene: .; clone size: few; CDR3 protein: CASSFRGQSDGELFF; CDR3 DNA: TGTGCTAGCAGCTTTCGCGGGCAGTCGGACGGGGAGCTGTTTTTT
J gene: TRBJ1-4; V gene: TRBV7-9; D gene: .; clone size: .; CDR3 protein: CASSEPRGQSNEKLFF; CDR3 DNA: TGTGCCAGCAGCGAACCTCGCGGACAGTCCAATGAAAAACTGTTTTTT
J gene: TRBJ1-1; V gene: TRBV12-3/TRBV12-4; D gene: TRBD1; clone size: .; CDR3 protein: CASSAQGARSTEAFF; CDR3 DNA: TGTGCCAGCAGTGCACAGGGGGCGCGAAGCACTGAAGCTTTCTTT
J gene: TRBJ2-3; V gene: TRBV6-2/TRBV6-3; D gene: .; clone size: .; CDR3 protein: CASSLGVFSTDTQYF; CDR3 DNA: TGTGCCAGCAGTTTAGGGGTCTTCTCGACAGATACGCAGTATTTT
J gene: TRBJ2-5; V gene: TRBV5-1; D gene: .; clone size: many; CDR3 protein: CASSLTGPGTQYF; CDR3 DNA: TGCGCCAGCAGCCTGACTGGGCCGGGGACCCAGTACTTC
J gene: TRBJ2-7; V gene: TRBV20-1; D gene: .; clone size: few; CDR3 protein: CSAQRGVEISYEQYF; CDR3 DNA: TGCAGTGCCCAACGTGGGGTGGAAATCTCCTACGAGCAGTACTTC
J gene: TRBJ2-7; V gene: TRBV10-3; D gene: TRBD1; clone size: once; CDR3 protein: CAISRDRLYEQYF; CDR3 DNA: TGTGCCATCAGTCGGGACAGACTCTACGAGCAGTACTTC
J gene: TRBJ2-3; V gene: TRBV6-5; D gene: .; clone size: many; CDR3 protein: CASSLRSVPQSQYF; CDR3 DNA: TGTGCCAGCAGTTTGCGCAGCGTTCCCCAATCGCAGTATTTT
J gene: TRBJ2-3; V gene: TRBV6-2/TRBV6-3; D gene: TRBD2; clone size: .; CDR3 protein: CASRTIYSGVGDTQYF; CDR3 DNA: TGTGCCAGCAGAACGATCTATAGCGGGGTAGGAGATACGCAGTATTTT
J gene: TRBJ1-2; V gene: TRBV5-1; D gene: .; clone size: .; CDR3 protein: CASSLGVIHYGYTF; CDR3 DNA: TGCGCCAGCAGCTTGGGGGTAATTCACTATGGCTACACCTTC
J gene: TRBJ2-1; V gene: TRBV9; D gene: TRBD2; clone size: .; CDR3 protein: CASSDFRGDGTNEQFF; CDR3 DNA: TGTGCCAGCAGCGACTTTCGGGGGGACGGCACGAATGAGCAGTTCTTC
J gene: TRBJ1-6; V gene: TRBV20-1; D gene: .; clone size: many; CDR3 protein: CSARAAIQGDNSPLHF; CDR3 DNA: TGCAGTGCTAGGGCGGCAATCCAGGGAGATAATTCACCCCTCCACTTT
J gene: TRBJ2-7; V gene: TRBV28; D gene: .; clone size: .; CDR3 protein: CASRGLNSYEQYF; CDR3 DNA: TGTGCCAGCAGGGGACTGAACTCCTACGAGCAGTACTTC
J gene: TRBJ2-5; V gene: TRBV5-1; D gene: .; clone size: .; CDR3 protein: CASSLGTTEETQYF; CDR3 DNA: TGCGCCAGCAGCTTGGGGACTACCGAAGAGACCCAGTACTTC
J gene: TRBJ2-7; V gene: TRBV7-6; D gene: .; clone size: many; CDR3 protein: CASSLDDAQGYEQYF; CDR3 DNA: TGTGCCAGCAGCTTAGACGACGCTCAAGGCTACGAGCAGTACTTC
J gene: TRBJ1-1; V gene: TRBV5-5; D gene: .; clone size: few; CDR3 protein: CASSLELEGTEAFF; CDR3 DNA: TGTGCCAGCAGCTTGGAACTTGAGGGGACTGAAGCTTTCTTT
J gene: TRBJ1-6; V gene: TRBV7-8; D gene: .; clone size: few; CDR3 protein: CASSLLGGDSPLHF; CDR3 DNA: TGTGCCAGCAGCTTGCTAGGGGGGGATTCACCCCTCCACTTT
J gene: TRBJ2-5; V gene: TRBV15; D gene: .; clone size: .; CDR3 protein: CATSRDYQQETQYF; CDR3 DNA: TGTGCCACCAGCAGAGACTACCAACAAGAGACCCAGTACTTC
J gene: TRBJ2-3; V gene: TRBV5-1; D gene: .; clone size: many; CDR3 protein: CASSLGTGAADTQYF; CDR3 DNA: TGCGCCAGCAGCTTGGGTACGGGAGCGGCAGATACGCAGTATTTT
J gene: TRBJ1-1; V gene: TRBV18; D gene: .; clone size: .; CDR3 protein: CASSRDGIMNTEAFF; CDR3 DNA: TGTGCCAGCTCAAGGGACGGAATCATGAACACTGAAGCTTTCTTT
J gene: TRBJ2-2; V gene: TRBV9; D gene: .; clone size: .; CDR3 protein: CASSVLAGTGELFF; CDR3 DNA: TGTGCCAGCAGCGTATTAGCAGGGACCGGGGAGCTGTTTTTT
J gene: TRBJ2-3; V gene: TRBV3-1; D gene: TRBD2; clone size: .; CDR3 protein: CASSQDQAGVSNTQYF; CDR3 DNA: TGTGCCAGCAGCCAAGATCAAGCGGGAGTGAGTAATACGCAGTATTTT
J gene: TRBJ2-1; V gene: TRBV4-2; D gene: TRBD2; clone size: few; CDR3 protein: CASRQRDYSYNEQFF; CDR3 DNA: TGTGCCAGCCGTCAGCGGGATTACTCCTACAATGAGCAGTTCTTC
J gene: TRBJ2-5; V gene: TRBV20-1; D gene: TRBD2; clone size: few; CDR3 protein: CSARHAQRERGETQYF; CDR3 DNA: TGCAGTGCTAGACATGCGCAGCGGGAGCGGGGAGAGACCCAGTACTTC
J gene: TRBJ2-2; V gene: TRBV12-3/TRBV12-4; D gene: .; clone size: many; CDR3 protein: CASSPLRAELFF; CDR3 DNA: TGTGCCAGCAGCCCCCTCAGGGCCGAGCTGTTTTTT
J gene: TRBJ2-7; V gene: TRBV20-1; D gene: TRBD1; clone size: few; CDR3 protein: CSASFPGQSYEQYF; CDR3 DNA: TGCAGTGCGAGTTTCCCGGGACAGTCCTACGAGCAGTACTTC
J gene: TRBJ2-1; V gene: TRBV5-1; D gene: .; clone size: .; CDR3 protein: CASSINGGSYNEQFF; CDR3 DNA: TGCGCCAGCAGCATAAATGGTGGCTCCTACAATGAGCAGTTCTTC
J gene: TRBJ2-1; V gene: TRBV5-1; D gene: .; clone size: few; CDR3 protein: CASSLTPSRSSYNEQFF; CDR3 DNA: TGCGCCAGCAGCCTCACCCCGTCCAGAAGTTCCTACAATGAGCAGTTCTTC
J gene: TRBJ1-1; V gene: TRBV5-1; D gene: .; clone size: many; CDR3 protein: CASSFNLNTEAFF; CDR3 DNA: TGCGCCAGCAGCTTCAATCTGAACACTGAAGCTTTCTTT
J gene: TRBJ2-6; V gene: TRBV14; D gene: TRBD1; clone size: few; CDR3 protein: CASSQGTGYRSGANVLTF; CDR3 DNA: TGTGCCAGCAGCCAAGGGACAGGGTATCGCTCTGGGGCCAACGTCCTGACTTTC
J gene: TRBJ2-7; V gene: TRBV28; D gene: .; clone size: few; CDR3 protein: CASSSGGGGPSYEQYF; CDR3 DNA: TGTGCCAGCAGTTCGGGTGGGGGAGGCCCTTCCTACGAGCAGTACTTC
J gene: TRBJ2-5; V gene: TRBV11-2; D gene: .; clone size: .; CDR3 protein: CASTPSETQYF; CDR3 DNA: TGTGCCAGCACCCCATCGGAGACCCAGTACTTC
J gene: TRBJ2-7; V gene: TRBV6-1; D gene: TRBD1; clone size: .; CDR3 protein: CASSVEQGGREQYF; CDR3 DNA: TGTGCCAGCAGTGTCGAACAGGGGGGTCGAGAGCAGTACTTC
J gene: TRBJ2-7; V gene: TRBV29-1; D gene: .; clone size: many; CDR3 protein: CSVEGGLRRKQYF; CDR3 DNA: TGCAGCGTTGAGGGGGGGCTCCGCCGCAAGCAGTACTTC
J gene: TRBJ1-1; V gene: TRBV10-3; D gene: .; clone size: .; CDR3 protein: CAISSTGARGEAFF; CDR3 DNA: TGTGCCATCAGCAGTACCGGGGCTCGAGGTGAAGCTTTCTTT
J gene: TRBJ2-5; V gene: TRBV29-1; D gene: TRBD2; clone size: many; CDR3 protein: CSVERLAGIPSQETQYF; CDR3 DNA: TGCAGCGTTGAACGGCTAGCGGGCATACCGTCGCAAGAGACCCAGTACTTC
J gene: TRBJ1-1; V gene: TRBV20-1; D gene: .; clone size: few; CDR3 protein: CSATGDTATEAFF; CDR3 DNA: TGCAGTGCTACCGGGGACACGGCCACTGAAGCTTTCTTT
J gene: TRBJ2-7; V gene: TRBV7-2; D gene: .; clone size: few; CDR3 protein: CASSWRQSEQYF; CDR3 DNA: TGTGCCAGCAGCTGGCGACAAAGCGAGCAGTACTTC
J gene: TRBJ2-6; V gene: TRBV12-3/TRBV12-4; D gene: TRBD1; clone size: .; CDR3 protein: CASSFGTGGYGANVLTF; CDR3 DNA: TGTGCCAGCAGTTTCGGGACAGGGGGCTATGGGGCCAACGTCCTGACTTTC
J gene: TRBJ2-3; V gene: TRBV20-1; D gene: .; clone size: .; CDR3 protein: CSAGTPEPGTQYF; CDR3 DNA: TGCAGTGCTGGGACCCCCGAGCCGGGTACGCAGTATTTT
J gene: TRBJ2-1; V gene: TRBV29-1; D gene: TRBD2; clone size: many; CDR3 protein: CSVESLAGGTNEQFF; CDR3 DNA: TGCAGCGTTGAATCCCTAGCGGGGGGTACCAATGAGCAGTTCTTC
J gene: TRBJ1-2; V gene: TRBV5-5; D gene: TRBD1; clone size: few; CDR3 protein: CASSVTGGKGYTF; CDR3 DNA: TGTGCCAGCAGCGTGACAGGGGGCAAAGGCTACACCTTC
J gene: TRBJ2-5; V gene: TRBV4-2; D gene: TRBD2; clone size: few; CDR3 protein: CASSSYSGTSKTQYF; CDR3 DNA: TGTGCCAGCAGCTCTTACTCCGGGACTAGCAAGACCCAGTACTTC
J gene: TRBJ1-1; V gene: TRBV7-2; D gene: .; clone size: .; CDR3 protein: CASSSAKLKAFF; CDR3 DNA: TGTGCCAGCAGCTCGGCTAAGTTAAAAGCTTTCTTT
J gene: TRBJ2-1; V gene: TRBV20-1; D gene: .; clone size: .; CDR3 protein: CSARGILAPNEQFF; CDR3 DNA: TGCAGTGCTAGAGGGATCCTAGCCCCAAATGAGCAGTTCTTC
J gene: TRBJ1-1; V gene: TRBV25-1; D gene: .; clone size: few; CDR3 protein: CASSDPTRGSTEAFF; CDR3 DNA: TGTGCCAGCAGCGACCCCACGAGGGGGAGCACTGAAGCTTTCTTT
J gene: TRBJ1-1; V gene: TRBV18; D gene: .; clone size: .; CDR3 protein: CASSPFVEVQNTEAFF; CDR3 DNA: TGTGCCAGCTCACCTTTCGTAGAGGTACAGAACACTGAAGCTTTCTTT
J gene: TRBJ1-2; V gene: TRBV29-1; D gene: .; clone size: many; CDR3 protein: CSVGRTYGYTF; CDR3 DNA: TGCAGCGTGGGACGGACCTATGGCTACACCTTC
J gene: TRBJ1-1; V gene: TRBV5-3; D gene: .; clone size: .; CDR3 protein: CAMGPGALGAFF; CDR3 DNA: TGTGCCATGGGCCCTGGGGCCCTCGGCGCTTTCTTT
J gene: TRBJ2-3; V gene: TRBV20-1; D gene: TRBD1; clone size: .; CDR3 protein: CSAARQGAQDTQYF; CDR3 DNA: TGCAGTGCTGCAAGGCAGGGGGCCCAAGATACGCAGTATTTT
J gene: TRBJ2-1; V gene: TRBV4-3; D gene: .; clone size: .; CDR3 protein: CASSQEKFRRGGPKHEQFF; CDR3 DNA: TGCGCCAGCAGCCAAGAAAAGTTTCGTCGGGGCGGTCCAAAACATGAGCAGTTCTTC